This entry concerns a single T cell receptor beta chain. Sequenced by immunoSEQ multiplex PCR; TCRdb stores in-frame clones only, minus some. The sample lists a few hundred thousand clones, under 90% seen once, with 3% to 4% in the top ten. This CDR3 comprises 14 residues. CDR1 and CDR2 (germline): LNHDA, SQIVND (reference sequence). The V segment lost 5 bases and the J segment 6 bases; nucleotides outside the gene matches: 3. The sample comes from a study of blood T cell repertoires in COVID-19. Study as a whole: PBMCs, B-cell-depleted T cells, or T cells provided the cDNA or gDNA that made up the material.

This clonotype was sampled from a woman of 80 years or more with acute or convalescent COVID-19. Source material: peripheral blood. The chain is built from TRBV19 and TRBJ2-1; 11 bases line up with TRBD2. CDR3 bases: TGTGCCAGTAGTGCACTAGCGGGGGTCAATGAGCAGTTCTTC. It encodes CASSALAGVNEQFF.